This T cell receptor (beta chain) was captured by sequencing in a study of T cell responses to AZD1222 COVID-19 vaccine. Study-level points and caveats: Clonal diversity was possibly underestimated, and the donors were mostly white British, with more females.

Using immunoSEQ multiplex PCR, the repertoire was profiled, and TCRdb retains in-frame clones only, with some absent. The data contain 100,000 to 150,000 clones, around 87% of them singletons. CDR1 is LGHDT, CDR2 YNNKEL, per germline (reference sequence). V gave up 0 bases and J gave up 6 bases, with 6 bases separating them. This CDR3 is built from 13 residues. Details on this clone: The antigen is undetermined.

The rearrangement uses TRBV3-1 (or the pseudogene TRBV3-2) and TRBJ1-5; D gene unclear. The sequenced sample was peripheral blood, obtained on day 0 of AZD1222 vaccination. This TCR derives from an adult in good health. The CDR3 sequence is CASSQDEAQPQHF. The CDR3 nucleotides are TGTGCCAGCAGCCAAGATGAGGCTCAGCCCCAGCATTTT.